The 22 T cell receptor beta chains below all came from one sample that was sequenced in a study of blood T cell repertoires in COVID-19. Here immunoSEQ multiplex PCR was the method, and the copy in TCRdb shows in-frame clones only, minus some. The sample has some 150,000 clones; just over 85% are singletons. Sequencing was performed on peripheral blood. The receptors were gathered from a woman aged 55-75 years with acute or convalescent COVID-19.

The J gene is TRBJ1-1, the V gene TRBV12-3 or TRBV12-4, with D possibly being TRBD1 (5 bases). The CDR3 has 11 amino acids. Trimming removed 3 bases from V and 11 bases from J, with 10 bases in between. CDR3 in DNA: TGTGCCAGCAGTTTGGGGCAGGCGGCTTTCTTT. Its translation is CASSLGQAAFF.

The chain carries TRBV7-2 and TRBJ2-1, with 9 positions matching TRBD2. The junction had 6 bases not matched to a gene; V was cut back by 1 base and J by 5 bases. The germline V gene encodes CDR1 SGHTA and CDR2 FQGNSA. The CDR3 consists of 16 residues. CDR3 loop: CASSLVRSGGNNEQFF. In DNA form, the CDR3 reads TGTGCCAGCAGCTTAGTGAGGAGCGGGGGGAACAATGAGCAGTTCTTC.

The CDR3 is CASSRQRAGGPHTDTQYF. In nucleotides, the CDR3 is TGTGCCAGTAGTAGACAGAGAGCGGGGGGCCCCCACACAGATACGCAGTATTTT. The chain carries TRBV19 and TRBJ2-3; 9 bases line up with TRBD2. Trimming removed 4 bases from V and 2 bases from J; junction bases left unmatched: 13. This CDR3 is 18 amino acids long. CDR1 is LNHDA, CDR2 SQIVND, per germline (reference sequence).

This rearrangement joins TRBV30 to TRBJ2-5, with D unclear. The germline V gene has CDR1 GTSNPN and CDR2 SVGIG (reference sequence). CDR3 size: 15 residues. Trimming pared 2 bases from V and 4 bases from J, leaving 17 bases between. CDR3 loop: CAWSIKQPSLETQYF. The CDR3 DNA follows: TGTGCCTGGAGTATCAAGCAACCCTCGCTAGAGACCCAGTACTTC.

The rearrangement joins TRBV12-3 or TRBV12-4 to TRBJ1-1; a possible D gene is TRBD1 (6 bases). This CDR3 has 13 residues. Trimming stripped 7 bases from V and 10 bases from J, with 19 bases between. The CDR3, as DNA: TGTGCCAGCACCCCGACAGGACCAACCGGAGCTTTCTTT. Its protein product is CASTPTGPTGAFF.

The V and J genes are TRBV27 and TRBJ2-1; maybe TRBD2 (6 bases). Deletions cut 2 bases from V and 10 bases from J, with 18 bases between. In germline, CDR1 is MNHEY, CDR2 SMNVEV (reference sequence). This CDR3 is 15 amino acids long. CDR3 protein: CASSLGPGVLSEQFF. CDR3 coding DNA: TGTGCCAGCAGTTTAGGCCCGGGGGTACTAAGCGAGCAGTTCTTC.

This sequence joins TRBV7-6 and TRBJ2-1; 7 nucleotides match TRBD2. V was pared by 3 bases and J by 6 bases, with 11 bases of the junction left unmatched. The CDR3 is made up of 16 amino acids. Germline CDR1 reads SGHVS; CDR2 reads FNYEAQ. DNA for the CDR3: TGTGCCAGCAGCTTCCGGCGCCAGCGGGACTTCAATGAGCAGTTCTTC. Translation: CASSFRRQRDFNEQFF. The whole variable domain, remainder taken from reference TRBV7-6 and TRBJ2-1, is GAGVSQSPRYKVTKRGQDVALRCDPISGHVSLYWYRQALGQGPEFLTYFNYEAQQDKSGLPNDRFSAERPEGSISTLTIQRTEQRDSAMYRCASSFRRQRDFNEQFFGPGTRLTVL.

CDR3 in DNA: TGTGCCAGCTCTCCATCTCTCAGCAGGTCCGTTCCGAACACCGGGGAGCTGTTTTTT. Protein product: CASSPSLSRSVPNTGELFF. The chain links TRBV18 to TRBJ2-2; no firm D call. CDR1 is KGHSH, CDR2 LQKENI, per germline. The CDR3 is 19 residues long. The V end was cut by 6 bases, the J end by 0 bases, with 23 bases between.

The rearrangement uses TRBV28 and TRBJ2-4; 16 bases align to TRBD2. The CDR3 loop spans 22 amino acids. Trimming took 2 bases from V and 3 from J; bases not matched to a gene: 16. Germline V CDR1 and CDR2: MDHEN, SYDVKM. CDR3 DNA sequence: TGTGCCAGCAGTTTAGAGCCTTCCGGGACTAGCGGGGGGGTCGGTGGCAAAAACATTCAGTACTTC. Amino acid sequence: CASSLEPSGTSGGVGGKNIQYF.

This clone was seen more than once but under ten times. This chain uses TRBV7-2 with TRBJ1-6; D gene uncertain. Germline CDR1 and CDR2: SGHTA and FQGNSA. V lost 4 bases to trimming and J lost 4 bases, with 8 bases between them. This CDR3 is built from 14 residues. CDR3 sequence reads: CASSSQPYNSPLHF. The DNA for the CDR3 is TGTGCCAGCAGCTCACAGCCATATAATTCACCCCTCCACTTT.

This rearrangement joins TRBV7-8 to TRBJ1-1; a possible D gene is TRBD1 (6 bases). Trimming shortened V by 1 base and J by 5 bases, and 17 bases separated the two germline ends. Germline CDR1 is SGHVS and CDR2 is FQNEAQ. The CDR3 sequence is 16 residues long. CDR3 loop: CASSLVNRERLTEAFF. CDR3 nucleotides: TGTGCCAGCAGCTTAGTAAACAGGGAAAGGCTGACTGAAGCTTTCTTT.

This sequence joins TRBV6-5 and TRBJ1-2, with a weak D call TRBD1 (6 bases). V was trimmed by 11 bases and J by 1 base, leaving 17 bases between them. CDR1 and CDR2 (germline): MNHEY, SVGAGI. The CDR3 totals 14 residues. Written as DNA, the CDR3 is TGTGCCGCGCAGGGGCTCACCCTTAACTATGGCTACACCTTC. Residues: CAAQGLTLNYGYTF.

The chain has TRBV3-1 (or the pseudogene TRBV3-2) and TRBJ2-5; 9 bases map to TRBD2. The CDR3 loop spans 16 amino acids. The ends lost 2 bases at V and 14 bases at J; junction bases unmatched: 18. From germline, CDR1 is LGHDT and CDR2 YNNKEL (reference sequence). CDR3 DNA: TGTGCCAGCAGCCAATTGGGTATAGCGGGGGACCTCCTAGTATACTTC. Its protein is CASSQLGIAGDLLVYF.

J is TRBJ1-4 and V is TRBV2; 7 nucleotides match TRBD1. The germline V gene has CDR1 SNHLY and CDR2 FYNNEI. The CDR3 length is 15 residues. Losses at the gene ends were 5 bases for V and 10 bases for J; bases not matched to a gene: 13. CDR3 DNA sequence: TGTGCCAGCAGTCCCTTGAGGGGGCAGGGATTAAAACTGTTTTTT. It is translated as CASSPLRGQGLKLFF.

The chain is built from TRBV3-1 (or the pseudogene TRBV3-2) and TRBJ1-5; no definite D call. With 4 bases removed from V and 5 bases from J, the gap between germline ends came to 9 bases. CDR3 size: 13 residues. The germline V gene encodes CDR1 LGHDT and CDR2 YNNKEL (reference sequence). For the CDR3, the DNA is TGTGCCAGCAGCCCTACTACGGATCAGCCCCAGCATTTT. As protein: CASSPTTDQPQHF.

V gene TRBV5-6 combines with J gene TRBJ1-1; D unresolved. This CDR3 is 13 amino acids long. Trimming stripped 6 bases from V and 4 bases from J, with 13 bases between. Germline CDR1 reads SGHDT; CDR2 reads YYEEEE. CDR3 in amino acids: CASNLGRGTEAFF. In DNA, the CDR3 is TGTGCCAGCAACCTCGGGCGGGGCACTGAAGCTTTCTTT.

The chain couples TRBV4-1 to TRBJ2-5; TRBD2 might be the D (7 bases). Germline CDR1 reads MGHRA; CDR2 reads YSYEKL. Trimming cost V 7 bases and J 5 bases, with 17 bases left between them. The CDR3 is 14 amino acids. This CDR3 reads CASKGGAGAETQYF. CDR3 nucleotide sequence: TGCGCCAGCAAAGGGGGGGCCGGTGCTGAGACCCAGTACTTC.

This chain uses TRBV15 with TRBJ1-1; 7 bases fit TRBD1. CDR1 is LNHNV, CDR2 YYDKDF, per germline (reference sequence). The CDR3 extends over 13 amino acids. V lost 0 bases to trimming and J lost 6 bases; unmatched junction nucleotides: 1. CDR3 sequence: CATSRDQGAEAFF. DNA for the CDR3: TGTGCCACCAGCAGAGACCAGGGGGCTGAAGCTTTCTTT. The whole variable domain, filled in from reference TRBV15 and TRBJ1-1, reads DAMVIQNPRYQVTQFGKPVTLSCSQTLNHNVMYWYQQKSSQAPKLLFHYYDKDFNNEADTPDNFQSRRPNTSFCFLDIRSPGLGDTAMYLCATSRDQGAEAFFGQGTRLTVV.

V and J are TRBV5-1 and TRBJ2-1; 10 bases line up with TRBD2. Germline V gene lookup returns CDR1 SGHRS and CDR2 YFSETQ. The CDR3 has 15 residues. With V trimmed by 0 bases and J by 6 bases, 3 bases remained unmatched. CDR3 in amino acids: CASSLAASGGNEQFF. CDR3 in DNA: TGCGCCAGCAGCTTGGCCGCTAGCGGGGGCAATGAGCAGTTCTTC.

The chain recombines TRBV7-2 with TRBJ1-3; D is uncertain. The CDR3 is made up of 16 amino acids. CDR1 is SGHTA and CDR2 is FQGNSA in the germline V gene. Deletions cut 1 base from V and 0 bases from J, with 10 bases between. The CDR3 is CASSLVRPGSGNTIYF. In nucleotides, the CDR3 is TGTGCCAGCAGCTTAGTCCGGCCAGGCTCTGGAAACACCATATATTTT.

The J gene is TRBJ1-5, the V gene TRBV5-6, with D maybe TRBD1 (5 bases). V lost 2 bases, J lost 8 bases, and 11 bases lay in between. The CDR3 totals 13 residues. Germline V CDR1 and CDR2: SGHDT, YYEEEE. The chain's CDR3 is CASSFGGGKPQHF. DNA for the CDR3: TGTGCCAGCAGCTTCGGCGGGGGTAAGCCCCAGCATTTT.

In DNA form, the CDR3 reads TGTGCCAGCTCACCAGGATGGAGGGAACAAGAGACCCAGTACTTC. Amino acid sequence: CASSPGWREQETQYF. The rearrangement links TRBV18 to TRBJ2-5, with D possibly TRBD2 on 6 matching bases. The V end was cut by 2 bases, the J end by 2 bases, with 12 bases between. Germline V lookup: CDR1 KGHSH, CDR2 LQKENI. The CDR3 spans 15 residues.